These 30 T cell receptor beta chains came from one sample sequenced in a study of long-term antiretroviral therapy in people with HIV. Assay version v3.0 of immunoSEQ was used, and it was run at survey level. Measured with immunoSEQ multiplex PCR; TCRdb has only the in-frame clones, and not every one. The sample holds roughly 29,000 clones, 95% seen once. The specimen comprised unsorted PBMCs, sampled 5.3 years after starting antiretroviral therapy. The receptors come from a man between 45 and 60 years old with HIV.

The chain couples TRBV5-1 to TRBJ2-7; D perhaps matches TRBD1 (5 bases). Germline lookup yields CDR1 SGHRS and CDR2 YFSETQ. V lost 2 bases, J lost 5 bases, and 14 bases lay in between. The CDR3 has 14 residues. CDR3 nucleotide sequence: TGCGCCAGCAGCTTAACTATCCAGGGCCACGAGCAGTACTTC. Protein sequence: CASSLTIQGHEQYF. Full variable domain (rest looked up from reference TRBV5-1 and TRBJ2-7): KAGVTQTPRYLIKTRGQQVTLSCSPISGHRSVSWYQQTPGQGLQFLFEYFSETQRNKGNFPGRFSGRQFSNSRSEMNVSTLELGDSALYLCASSLTIQGHEQYFGPGTRLTVT.

The chain recombines TRBV5-1 with TRBJ2-3, with D perhaps TRBD1 (6 bases). Germline-derived CDR1 and CDR2 are SGHRS and YFSETQ. The V and J ends lost 0 bases and 2 bases respectively, with 10 bases between them. The CDR3 is made up of 15 amino acids. The CDR3 sequence: CASSLEGVLTDTQYF. CDR3 in DNA: TGCGCCAGCAGCTTGGAGGGGGTGCTCACAGATACGCAGTATTTT.

V usage is TRBV11-2 and J usage is TRBJ2-6, with 10 bases matching TRBD2. The CDR3 extends over 18 amino acids. After removal of 2 bases from V and 2 bases from J, the junction contained 6 bases not matched to a gene. Germline lookup yields CDR1 SGHAT and CDR2 FQNNGV. The CDR3 loop reads CASSLSERGGPGANVLTF. CDR3 sequence (DNA): TGTGCCAGCAGCTTATCGGAGCGGGGGGGCCCTGGGGCCAACGTCCTGACTTTC.

V and J are TRBV5-1 and TRBJ2-7; 9 bases fit TRBD1. V lost 5 bases to trimming and J lost 0 bases; unmatched junction nucleotides: 6. The CDR3 extends over 15 amino acids. Germline V gives CDR1 SGHRS, CDR2 YFSETQ. CDR3 protein: CASSRGQGTSYEQYF. CDR3 bases: TGCGCCAGCAGTCGCGGACAGGGGACCTCCTACGAGCAGTACTTC.

The chain couples TRBV28 to TRBJ2-4, with D perhaps matching TRBD1 or TRBD2 (5 bases each). The V end was cut by 3 bases, the J end by 6 bases, with 6 bases between. Germline CDR1 is MDHEN and CDR2 is SYDVKM. This CDR3 region has 12 residues. DNA of the CDR3: TGTGCCAGCAGTTTTGGGGGAAACATTCAGTACTTC. Translation gives CASSFGGNIQYF. Drawing the rest from reference TRBV28 and TRBJ2-4, the complete variable domain is DVKVTQSSRYLVKRTGEKVFLECVQDMDHENMFWYRQDPGLGLRLIYFSYDVKMKEKGDIPEGYSVSREKKERFSLILESASTNQTSMYLCASSFGGNIQYFGAGTRLSVL.

V and J are TRBV6-4 and TRBJ2-1; 10 positions match TRBD2. V lost 0 bases, J lost 0 bases, and 5 bases stayed unmatched. Germline V gene lookup returns CDR1 MRHNA and CDR2 SNTAGT. This CDR3 has 18 amino acids. The CDR3, as DNA: TGTGCCAGCAGTGACTCCTTTAGCGGGGGGCACTCCTACAATGAGCAGTTCTTC. Translation gives CASSDSFSGGHSYNEQFF.

V gene TRBV20-1 combines with J gene TRBJ1-1; D is undetermined. CDR3 length equals 11 residues. CDR1 and CDR2 from the germline V gene are DFQATT and SNEGSKA (reference sequence). With 5 bases removed from V and 0 bases from J, the gap between germline ends came to 4 bases. CDR3: CSALVNTEAFF. For the CDR3, the DNA is TGCAGTGCTTTGGTGAACACTGAAGCTTTCTTT.

The chain combines TRBV15 with TRBJ1-5; D might be TRBD1 (6 bases). The germline V gene encodes CDR1 LNHNV and CDR2 YYDKDF (reference sequence). The CDR3 consists of 15 residues. Trimming shortened V by 0 bases and J by 7 bases, and 13 bases separated the two germline ends. Here the CDR3 reads CATSRDLQTGQPQHF. CDR3 nucleotide sequence: TGTGCCACCAGCAGAGACCTTCAGACAGGACAGCCCCAGCATTTT. Looking up the rest from reference TRBV15 and TRBJ1-5 gives the full variable domain: DAMVIQNPRYQVTQFGKPVTLSCSQTLNHNVMYWYQQKSSQAPKLLFHYYDKDFNNEADTPDNFQSRRPNTSFCFLDIRSPGLGDTAMYLCATSRDLQTGQPQHFGDGTRLSIL.

V gene TRBV27 combines with J gene TRBJ1-6; D may be TRBD1 (5 bases). Trimming pared 0 bases from V and 10 bases from J, leaving 16 bases between. The CDR3 has 16 amino acids. Looked up from germline, CDR1 is MNHEY and CDR2 is SMNVEV (reference sequence). The CDR3 DNA follows: TGTGCCAGCAGTTTATCGGTATGGGGGAAGGTATCACCCCTCCACTTT. This gives the protein CASSLSVWGKVSPLHF.

J is TRBJ2-2 and V is TRBV15; no clear D. This CDR3 has 16 residues. Between the trimmed V and J ends, which lost 0 bases and 5 bases, there was a span of 13 bases. Germline V gives CDR1 LNHNV, CDR2 YYDKDF (reference sequence). Here the CDR3 DNA reads TGTGCCACCAGCAGAGATCTTATGGTAGGGACCGGGGAGCTGTTTTTT. Amino acids: CATSRDLMVGTGELFF.

This clone has a single count. This chain uses TRBV14 with TRBJ1-1; no firm D call. V was clipped by 1 base and J by 0 bases, with 9 bases between them. The CDR3 covers 15 residues. Germline V gene sequence: CDR1 SGHDN, CDR2 FVKESK. The CDR3 protein is CASSQVRTLNTEAFF. The CDR3 bases are TGTGCCAGCAGCCAAGTCCGGACCTTGAACACTGAAGCTTTCTTT.

The V and J genes are TRBV5-1 and TRBJ2-3, with 15 bases aligning to TRBD2. Trimming cost V 4 bases and J 0 bases; bases outside gene matches: 9. CDR3 length equals 19 residues. Germline V lookup: CDR1 SGHRS, CDR2 YFSETQ. CDR3 amino acids: CASSALVGLAGGSTDTQYF. DNA for the CDR3: TGCGCCAGCAGCGCCCTCGTGGGACTAGCGGGGGGCAGCACAGATACGCAGTATTTT.

This sequence joins TRBV28 and TRBJ2-1; 11 positions match TRBD2. CDR3 length: 17 amino acids. V shed 7 bases, J shed 4 bases, and the junction held 12 bases outside the gene matches. Germline CDR1 reads MDHEN; CDR2 reads SYDVKM. Here the CDR3 reads CASTVGGSGGDYNEQFF. Written as DNA, the CDR3 is TGTGCCAGCACCGTCGGGGGTAGCGGGGGGGATTACAATGAGCAGTTCTTC.

This sequence joins TRBV2 and TRBJ2-5; D is possibly TRBD2 (5 bases). The CDR3 spans 11 residues. Trimming stripped 6 bases from V and 5 bases from J, with 7 bases between. Germline V gives CDR1 SNHLY, CDR2 FYNNEI. The CDR3 DNA reads as TGTGCCAGCAGGGGCGGGGAGACCCAGTACTTC. Protein product: CASRGGETQYF.

J is TRBJ1-6 and V is TRBV6-6; D is unresolved. Germline lookup yields CDR1 MNHNY and CDR2 SVGAGI (reference sequence). CDR3 length: 14 amino acids. Trimming took off 6 bases at V and 7 bases at J, with 13 bases between the two ends. The CDR3, as DNA: TGTGCCAGCAGCGCACCGTATTTCAATTCACCCCTCCACTTT. The encoded protein is CASSAPYFNSPLHF.

The V gene is TRBV19, the J gene TRBJ2-7; no clear D. Germline V gene data show CDR1 as LNHDA and CDR2 as SQIVND (reference sequence). There are 14 residues in the CDR3. Trimming pared 3 bases from V and 3 bases from J, leaving 12 bases between. The CDR3 reads CASSIGSRGYEQYF. CDR3 DNA sequence: TGTGCCAGTAGTATTGGTTCTCGAGGCTACGAGCAGTACTTC.

The rearrangement links TRBV27 to TRBJ2-7; D uncertain. The V and J ends lost 5 bases and 1 base respectively, with 9 bases between them. There are 13 residues in the CDR3. The germline CDR1 and CDR2 sequences are MNHEY and SMNVEV (reference sequence). The CDR3 sequence: CASSPAVSYEQYF. The CDR3 DNA reads as TGTGCCAGCAGTCCCGCCGTGTCCTACGAGCAGTACTTC.

The CDR3 DNA reads as TGCGCCAGCAGCCCACGCCCAGCTCACCCCGCAGATACGCAGTATTTT. Translating it yields CASSPRPAHPADTQYF. The rearrangement joins TRBV5-1 to TRBJ2-3; no definite D call. In germline, CDR1 is SGHRS, CDR2 YFSETQ. The CDR3 consists of 16 residues. V gave up 4 bases and J gave up 4 bases, with 19 bases separating them.

The chain links TRBV6-5 to TRBJ2-2; D perhaps matches TRBD1 (5 bases). This CDR3 spans 13 amino acids. Between the trimmed V and J ends, which lost 2 bases and 6 bases, there was a span of 7 bases. Germline values: CDR1 MNHEY, CDR2 SVGAGI. The CDR3 DNA is TGTGCCAGCAGTTACGAAGGGGCCGGGGAGCTGTTTTTT. Protein sequence: CASSYEGAGELFF.

This clone was seen a single time. CDR3 protein: CASSFGVGGTDTQYF. The CDR3 DNA is TGTGCCAGCAGCTTTGGTGTGGGGGGAACAGATACGCAGTATTTT. The chain couples TRBV11-2 to TRBJ2-3; tentative D call: TRBD2 (6 bases). V lost 3 bases and J 3 bases, leaving 13 bases between the germline ends. This CDR3 has 15 residues. Germline V gives CDR1 SGHAT, CDR2 FQNNGV.

The genes are TRBV7-9 and TRBJ1-2, with 8 bases matching TRBD1. The CDR3 extends over 13 amino acids. Germline V gene sequence: CDR1 SEHNR, CDR2 FQNEAQ (reference sequence). V lost 5 bases, J lost 3 bases, and 2 bases stayed unmatched. CDR3 in amino acids: CASSPTGDYGYTF. Written as DNA, the CDR3 is TGTGCCAGCAGCCCGACAGGGGACTATGGCTACACCTTC.

The chain joins TRBV27 to TRBJ2-3; 7 nucleotides match TRBD2. The ends lost 4 bases at V and 5 bases at J; junction bases unmatched: 15. CDR1 and CDR2 from the germline V gene are MNHEY and SMNVEV (reference sequence). This CDR3 region has 17 residues. The CDR3 coding sequence is TGTGCCAGCAGTTCCGTACTCTCGACGGGAGGAAAAGATACGCAGTATTTT. Protein: CASSSVLSTGGKDTQYF.

The chain recombines TRBV9 with TRBJ2-2; 10 nucleotides agree with TRBD1. Losses at the gene ends were 1 base for V and 6 bases for J; bases not matched to a gene: 6. The CDR3 spans 16 residues. In germline, CDR1 is SGDLS, CDR2 YYNGEE. The CDR3 sequence: CASSVISGQGAGELFF. For the CDR3, the DNA is TGTGCCAGCAGCGTAATTTCAGGACAGGGGGCCGGGGAGCTGTTTTTT. Drawing the rest from reference TRBV9 and TRBJ2-2, the complete variable domain is DSGVTQTPKHLITATGQRVTLRCSPRSGDLSVYWYQQSLDQGLQFLIQYYNGEERAKGNILERFSAQQFPDLHSELNLSSLELGDSALYFCASSVISGQGAGELFFGEGSRLTVL.

CDR3: CASSYAGGYGYTF. The DNA of the CDR3 is TGTGCCAGCAGTTACGCAGGGGGCTATGGCTACACCTTC. This sequence joins TRBV6-5 and TRBJ1-2; 7 bases map to TRBD1. The trim removed 2 bases at V and 4 bases at J, leaving 1 base unmatched. This CDR3 has 13 amino acids. Germline V CDR1 and CDR2: MNHEY, SVGAGI.

The V gene is TRBV29-1, the J gene TRBJ1-2; tentative D call: TRBD1 (5 bases). Trimming removed 3 bases from V and 8 bases from J, with 16 bases in between. The CDR3 loop spans 13 amino acids. Germline V gives CDR1 SQVTM, CDR2 ANQGSEA. The CDR3 DNA reads as TGCAGCGTTGATGTGGGACTCCGACGGGGCTACACCTTC. Protein product: CSVDVGLRRGYTF.

The J gene is TRBJ1-4, the V gene TRBV15, with no clear D. The CDR3 consists of 15 residues. Trimming removed 0 bases at V and 4 bases at J, with 9 bases between. In germline, CDR1 is LNHNV, CDR2 YYDKDF (reference sequence). CDR3 in DNA: TGTGCCACCAGCAGAGATCTACAGATTAATGAAAAACTGTTTTTT. Its protein product is CATSRDLQINEKLFF.

This chain links TRBV6-5 with TRBJ2-3, with a tentative D call TRBD1 (6 bases). V lost 5 bases and J 4 bases, leaving 13 bases between the germline ends. Germline V gene lookup returns CDR1 MNHEY and CDR2 SVGAGI. The CDR3 length is 14 residues. CDR3: CASSGTRSADTQYF. CDR3 in DNA: TGTGCCAGCAGTGGGACAAGGTCAGCAGATACGCAGTATTTT.

V and J are TRBV11-2 and TRBJ2-7; 9 nucleotides align to TRBD1. This CDR3 region has 13 residues. Trimming took 5 bases from V and 3 from J; bases not matched to a gene: 2. Germline V lookup: CDR1 SGHAT, CDR2 FQNNGV. This CDR3 reads CASSPGQGYEQYF. DNA for the CDR3: TGTGCCAGCAGCCCGGGACAGGGCTACGAGCAGTACTTC.

This rearrangement joins TRBV27 to TRBJ2-3; D perhaps matches TRBD2 (5 bases). Germline V gene lookup returns CDR1 MNHEY and CDR2 SMNVEV (reference sequence). The CDR3 totals 15 residues. The germline V and J ends were trimmed by 2 bases and 0 bases, with 9 bases remaining between them. Here the CDR3 DNA reads TGTGCCAGCAGTTTAAAGCGGACTAGCACAGATACGCAGTATTTT. Amino acids: CASSLKRTSTDTQYF.

The V and J genes are TRBV15 and TRBJ1-2, with D unresolved. V dropped 5 bases and J dropped 1 base, with 8 bases sitting between them. CDR3 length: 13 amino acids. The V gene's germline CDR1 is LNHNV and CDR2 YYDKDF (reference sequence). CDR3 nucleotides: TGTGCCACCAGCCGGACGGGTAACTATGGCTACACCTTC. Translated, it gives CATSRTGNYGYTF. Full variable domain (outside the CDR3, taken from reference TRBV15 and TRBJ1-2): DAMVIQNPRYQVTQFGKPVTLSCSQTLNHNVMYWYQQKSSQAPKLLFHYYDKDFNNEADTPDNFQSRRPNTSFCFLDIRSPGLGDTAMYLCATSRTGNYGYTFGSGTRLTVV.